These 8 T cell receptor beta chains share one sample of origin, sequenced in a study of T cell responses to AZD1222 COVID-19 vaccine. The assay was immunoSEQ multiplex PCR, and TCRdb's table has in-frame clones only and misses some. The top ten hold 35% to 45% of the sample, which has 20,000 to 25,000 clones, around 82% seen once. The material sequenced was peripheral blood, taken on day 0 of AZD1222 vaccination. Source of these receptors: an adult in good health.

V usage is TRBV19 and J usage is TRBJ2-6; the match to TRBD1 covers 9 bases. Trimming at V came to 4 bases and at J to 8 bases, leaving 3 bases not matched to a gene. This CDR3 has 14 residues. From germline, CDR1 is LNHDA and CDR2 SQIVND (reference sequence). CDR3 nucleotides: TGTGCCAGTAGTACGGGACAGGGAACCAACGTCCTGACTTTC. Translated, it gives CASSTGQGTNVLTF.

This clone showed up just a few times. The V call is TRBV6-5, the J call TRBJ1-6; no clear D. This CDR3 region has 14 residues. In germline, CDR1 is MNHEY, CDR2 SVGAGI. Between the trimmed V and J ends, which lost 2 bases and 7 bases, there was a span of 9 bases. CDR3 nucleotide sequence: TGTGCCAGCAGTTACGGTAGATTCAATTCACCCCTCCACTTT. The encoded protein is CASSYGRFNSPLHF.

This chain uses TRBV7-9 with TRBJ2-3; 9 nucleotides agree with TRBD2. V lost 2 bases, J lost 2 bases, and 5 bases stayed unmatched. CDR3 length equals 16 residues. Germline V lookup: CDR1 SEHNR, CDR2 FQNEAQ (reference sequence). The CDR3: CASSLTSGPTTDTQYF. CDR3 DNA sequence: TGTGCCAGCAGCTTAACTAGCGGGCCTACCACAGATACGCAGTATTTT.

The genes are TRBV5-1 and TRBJ2-2; possible D gene TRBD2, 6 bases. The CDR3 is 15 residues long. Looked up from germline, CDR1 is SGHRS and CDR2 is YFSETQ. The V and J ends lost 2 bases and 3 bases respectively, with 11 bases between them. CDR3 loop: CASSFAGGDTGELFF. The CDR3 DNA is TGCGCCAGCAGCTTTGCCGGGGGTGACACCGGGGAGCTGTTTTTT. Variable domain in full (rest from reference TRBV5-1 and TRBJ2-2): KAGVTQTPRYLIKTRGQQVTLSCSPISGHRSVSWYQQTPGQGLQFLFEYFSETQRNKGNFPGRFSGRQFSNSRSEMNVSTLELGDSALYLCASSFAGGDTGELFFGEGSRLTVL.

The gene calls are TRBV29-1 and TRBJ1-4; the D is unclear. The germline V gene has CDR1 SQVTM and CDR2 ANQGSEA. V was cut by 6 bases and J by 7 bases, with 9 bases left in between. The CDR3 has 11 residues. The CDR3 DNA follows: TGCAGCGTCCAGACCGTTGAAAAACTGTTTTTT. Translated, it gives CSVQTVEKLFF.

The J gene is TRBJ2-3, the V gene TRBV30; tentative D call: TRBD2 (5 bases). The ends were cut back, 3 bases at V and 6 bases at J, with 16 bases in the middle. The CDR3 is 14 amino acids. In germline, CDR1 is GTSNPN, CDR2 SVGIG (reference sequence). CDR3 sequence: CAWRAASRMDTQYF. The CDR3 coding sequence is TGTGCCTGGAGAGCGGCTAGCCGTATGGATACGCAGTATTTT.

The chain joins TRBV28 to TRBJ2-1; 13 nucleotides line up with TRBD2. V lost 4 bases, J lost 8 bases, and 5 bases stayed unmatched. This CDR3 has 15 residues. Germline lookup yields CDR1 MDHEN and CDR2 SYDVKM. CDR3 nucleotides: TGTGCCAGCAGTTCACTAGCGGGGGGGCGCGATGAGCAGTTCTTC. Encoded protein: CASSSLAGGRDEQFF.

The chain recombines TRBV28 with TRBJ1-2, with no clear D. Trimming took 6 bases from V and 10 from J, leaving 12 bases between them. The CDR3 consists of 11 residues. Germline-derived CDR1 and CDR2 are MDHEN and SYDVKM. The CDR3 protein is CASRIGPNYTF. CDR3 coding DNA: TGTGCCAGCAGAATCGGGCCGAACTACACCTTC.